One T cell receptor (beta chain) is described in this entry. Repertoires were generated with immunoSEQ multiplex PCR, while TCRdb's copy carries only in-frame clones and drops some. The profile covers about 92,000 clones, with around 93% appearing a single time and 2% to 2.5% taken by the ten largest. This entry belongs to a study of T cell changes during pregnancy in multiple sclerosis. Germline V lookup: CDR1 LNHDA, CDR2 SQIVND (reference sequence). V lost 5 bases, J lost 2 bases, and 5 bases stayed unmatched. The length of the CDR3 is 15 residues. The source material was peripheral blood, sampled in the third trimester of pregnancy. The receptor comes from a female donor with multiple sclerosis, enrolled in a pregnancy study. The chain combines TRBV19 with TRBJ2-7; 11 nucleotides line up with TRBD2. CDR3 loop: CASSALAGGAYEQYF. In nucleotides, the CDR3 is TGTGCCAGTAGTGCGCTAGCGGGAGGCGCCTACGAGCAGTACTTC.